This T cell receptor beta chain was captured by sequencing in a study of blood T cell repertoires in COVID-19. V was trimmed by 1 base and J by 1 base, leaving 10 bases between them. Germline lookup yields CDR1 LNHDA and CDR2 SQIVND (reference sequence). The CDR3 has 15 residues. Seattle patient enrollment occurred during active infection, with longitudinal follow-up thereafter. TCRdb's table, derived via immunoSEQ multiplex PCR, lists solely in-frame clones and lacks some. The sample lists around 170,000 clones; roughly 81% were seen once. This TCR was sampled from a woman of 80 years or more with COVID-19, enrolled during active disease. The chain has TRBV19 and TRBJ1-1, with a weak D call TRBD1 (5 bases). The sample comprised peripheral blood. For the CDR3, the DNA is TGTGCCAGTAGTATAGTCGGGGGTGGGAACACTGAAGCTTTCTTT. Protein: CASSIVGGGNTEAFF.